The 26 T cell receptor beta chains below come from one sample, sequenced in a study of Graves' ophthalmopathy and Graves' hyperthyroidism. Amplification targeted the TCR beta CDR3 regions, with RNA transcripts as the source material. Scientists carried out first-round RT-PCR using HTBI primers and then a second-round multiplex PCR. TCRdb re-derived calls from the multiplex PCR reads in MiXCR, one entry per CDR3 protein. The sample lists over 650,000 distinct CDR3 sequences, roughly 41% occurring once. Sequencing used peripheral blood. The receptors here all came from an adult man with Graves' ophthalmopathy.

About this clonotype: The conserved closing phenylalanine or tryptophan is absent in this CDR3, likely reflecting a read error. The chain uses TRBV10-3 and TRBJ1-1; D is uncertain. Germline assignment: CDR1 ENHRY and CDR2 SYGVKD. Trimming cost V 4 bases and J 5 bases, with 5 bases left between them. The CDR3 length is 11 residues. The CDR3: CAISGDTEAFL. CDR3 nucleotides: TGTGCCATCAGTGGCGATACTGAAGCTTTCCTT.

As DNA, the CDR3 is TGTGCCAGCAGCACGGGACATCCGGAAAAACTGTTTTTT. This gives the protein CASSTGHPEKLFF. V gene TRBV7-2 combines with J gene TRBJ1-4; possibly TRBD1 for D (6 bases). Trimming cost V 5 bases and J 8 bases, with 12 bases left between them. CDR3 size: 13 residues. Germline V lookup: CDR1 SGHTA, CDR2 FQGNSA.

The sample holds a few counts of this clonotype. The chain joins TRBV11-2 to TRBJ1-4, with TRBD1 as a possible D gene (5 bases). V was cut by 8 bases and J by 7 bases, with 20 bases left in between. The CDR3 runs 15 residues. Germline assignment: CDR1 SGHAT and CDR2 FQNNGV. For the CDR3, the DNA is TGTGCCAGCTCACCCCAGGGAAAAGGGAGTGAAAAACTGTTTTTT. It is translated as CASSPQGKGSEKLFF.

A note on this clonotype: A much larger clone lies a single base off, so this may be a read error. The CDR3 DNA is TGTGCCAGCAGCTTAGTTAGCGGGGGAGGGAACACCAGGGAGCTGTTTTTT. It specifies CASSLVSGGGNTRELFF. This chain joins TRBV5-5 and TRBJ2-2, with 9 bases matching TRBD2. The CDR3 runs to 17 residues. The germline V gene encodes CDR1 SGHKS and CDR2 YYEKEE (reference sequence).

The chain recombines TRBV7-9 with TRBJ1-2; D is possibly TRBD1 (5 bases). V lost 1 base, J lost 4 bases, and 16 bases lay in between. The CDR3 is made up of 16 amino acids. Germline V CDR1 and CDR2: SEHNR, FQNEAQ (reference sequence). DNA of the CDR3: TGTGCCAGCAGCTTAGATCGTTTCGACAGCCTCTATGGCTACACCTTC. Translating it yields CASSLDRFDSLYGYTF.

V gene TRBV7-9 combines with J gene TRBJ2-2, with 14 bases aligning to TRBD2. J gave up 6 bases and V 6 bases, and 3 bases lay outside the gene matches. The V gene's germline CDR1 is SEHNR and CDR2 FQNEAQ (reference sequence). CDR3 size: 15 residues. In nucleotides, the CDR3 is TGTGCCAGCAGTCCGACTAGCGGGGGGGCCGGGGAGCTGTTTTTT. Amino acid sequence: CASSPTSGGAGELFF. The whole variable domain, remainder taken from reference TRBV7-9 and TRBJ2-2, is DTGVSQNPRHKITKRGQNVTFRCDPISEHNRLYWYRQTLGQGPEFLTYFQNEAQLEKSRLLSDRFSAERPKGSFSTLEIQRTEQGDSAMYLCASSPTSGGAGELFFGEGSRLTVL.

This clonotype was seen repeatedly, ten times or more. The chain recombines TRBV4-2 with TRBJ2-7; possible D gene TRBD1, 5 bases. The length of the CDR3 is 11 residues. From germline, CDR1 is LGHNA and CDR2 YNFKEQ. V lost 1 base, J lost 9 bases, and 7 bases lay in between. The CDR3: CASSQGQRQYF. CDR3 DNA sequence: TGTGCCAGCAGCCAAGGACAGAGGCAGTACTTC.

This clonotype was recorded only once. The V and J genes are TRBV7-7 and TRBJ1-4; 10 bases align to TRBD1. The V gene's germline CDR1 is SSHAT and CDR2 FNYEAQ (reference sequence). Trimming cost V 1 base and J 10 bases; bases outside gene matches: 9. This CDR3 spans 16 amino acids. The CDR3: CASSLGPGQGEGKLFF. CDR3 sequence (DNA): TGTGCCAGCAGCTTAGGACCCGGACAGGGGGAAGGAAAACTGTTTTTT.

This clonotype came up a few times. A much larger clonotype is one base distant, so this may be a read error. The rearrangement joins TRBV7-8 to TRBJ1-1, with D hard to call. This CDR3 region has 11 residues. Germline V gene data show CDR1 as SGHVS and CDR2 as FQNEAQ. The CDR3 region is CASSLVDEASF. CDR3 sequence (DNA): TGTGCCAGCAGCTTAGTGGATGAAGCTTCCTTT.

This clonotype showed up many times. The J gene is TRBJ2-7, the V gene TRBV6-6; D possibly corresponds to TRBD2 (6 bases). Trimming removed 6 bases at V and 5 bases at J, with 11 bases between. There are 12 residues in the CDR3. Germline V lookup: CDR1 MNHNY, CDR2 SVGAGI (reference sequence). In nucleotides, the CDR3 is TGTGCCAGCAGCGGGGGAGAGAACGAGCAGTACTTC. This sequence encodes CASSGGENEQYF.

This clonotype has more than one count but fewer than ten. This chain links TRBV29-1 with TRBJ2-3; D gene ambiguous. V gave up 0 bases and J gave up 0 bases, with 7 bases separating them. This CDR3 region has 14 residues. Per the germline V gene, CDR1 is SQVTM and CDR2 is ANQGSEA. DNA of the CDR3: TGCAGCGTTGAAGATTTAGCCAGCACAGATACGCAGTATTTT. Translating gives CSVEDLASTDTQYF.

This clonotype was picked up a small number of times. The junction departs from germline at one end; a sequencing error may be responsible. The chain combines TRBV10-3 with TRBJ1-2; D gene ambiguous. CDR3 size: 16 residues. Per germline, CDR1 ENHRY and CDR2 SYGVKD. The CDR3 DNA sequence: TGTGCCAGCAGTTACTCGACGCGGGGTGAAGGCTATGGCTACACCTTC. Amino acids: CASSYSTRGEGYGYTF.

A remark on this clonotype: This may come from a read error, since a much larger clone is one base off. V gene TRBV2 combines with J gene TRBJ1-4; D is possibly TRBD1 (6 bases). Germline V gene lookup returns CDR1 SNHLY and CDR2 FYNNEI. This CDR3 comprises 13 residues. Here the CDR3 reads CASIRQGNGKLFF. The CDR3 nucleotides are TGTGCCAGCATCAGGCAGGGGAATGGAAAACTGTTTTTT.

This clonotype was detected ten times or more. V and J are TRBV4-3 and TRBJ1-2; 8 nucleotides match TRBD1. Germline V lookup: CDR1 LGHNA, CDR2 YSLEER. This CDR3 is built from 14 residues. Trimming removed 3 bases from V and 2 bases from J; junction bases left unmatched: 2. CDR3 DNA: TGCGCCAGCAGCCAGTACAGGGGGAACTATGGCTACACCTTC. Protein product: CASSQYRGNYGYTF.

This clonotype came up a few times. The V call is TRBV6-1, the J call TRBJ2-6; D call uncertain. Germline CDR1 and CDR2: MNHNS and SASEGT. Between the trimmed V and J ends, which lost 8 bases and 4 bases, there was a span of 18 bases. CDR3 length: 16 amino acids. CDR3 bases: TGTGCCAGCTCACCTGGGGATGGTGGCGGGGCCAACGTCCTGACTTTC. Translating it yields CASSPGDGGGANVLTF.

V and J are TRBV9 and TRBJ2-2; the match to TRBD1 covers 10 bases. V trimming: 5 bases; J trimming: 5 bases; junction bases outside the gene matches: 6. The germline gives CDR1 SGDLS, CDR2 YYNGEE. This CDR3 has 15 residues. The CDR3 coding sequence is TGTGCCAGCAGTCCGGGACAGGGGATTACCGGGGAGCTGTTTTTT. It codes for CASSPGQGITGELFF.

The V and J genes are TRBV2 and TRBJ2-1, with a tentative D call TRBD1 (6 bases). The CDR3 has 12 residues. Trimming took off 8 bases at V and 8 bases at J, with 13 bases between the two ends. Germline CDR1 reads SNHLY; CDR2 reads FYNNEI. The CDR3 sequence: CASPVGADEQFF. CDR3 coding DNA: TGTGCCAGCCCGGTGGGGGCCGATGAGCAGTTCTTC. Using reference TRBV2 and TRBJ2-1 for the parts outside the CDR3, the full variable domain is EPEVTQTPSHQVTQMGQEVILRCVPISNHLYFYWYRQILGQKVEFLVSFYNNEISEKSEIFDDQFSVERPDGSNFTLKIRSTKLEDSAMYFCASPVGADEQFFGPGTRLTVL.

On this clonotype: A clone one base away is much larger, so this may be a read error. No conserved phenylalanine or tryptophan ends this CDR3, so it is likely a read error. The CDR3 DNA reads TGTGCCACCAGTGATGCGACAGGGGATCCCTACGAGCAGTACTTA. Amino acid sequence: CATSDATGDPYEQYL. J is TRBJ2-7 and V is TRBV24-1, with 8 bases matching TRBD1. The CDR3 sequence is 15 residues long. V gave up 3 bases and J gave up 2 bases; unmatched junction bases: 5. Germline CDR1 is KGHDR and CDR2 is SFDVKD.

The chain uses TRBV2 and TRBJ2-5, with D unresolved. This CDR3 is 14 amino acids long. Germline V gene data show CDR1 as SNHLY and CDR2 as FYNNEI. Trimming removed 0 bases at V and 0 bases at J, with 5 bases between. The CDR3 region is CASSEAEYQETQYF. The DNA for the CDR3 is TGTGCCAGCAGTGAAGCAGAGTACCAAGAGACCCAGTACTTC.

The sample holds many counts of this clonotype. J is TRBJ1-3 and V is TRBV11-2; no firm D call. Germline V gives CDR1 SGHAT, CDR2 FQNNGV. This CDR3 spans 15 amino acids. V was clipped by 4 bases and J by 0 bases, with 10 bases between them. The CDR3 DNA reads as TGTGCCAGCAGCTCTCTAGAGGACTCTGGAAACACCATATATTTT. Amino acids: CASSSLEDSGNTIYF. Full variable domain (remainder filled in from reference TRBV11-2 and TRBJ1-3): EAGVAQSPRYKIIEKRQSVAFWCNPISGHATLYWYQQILGQGPKLLIQFQNNGVVDDSQLPKDRFSAERLKGVDSTLKIQPAKLEDSAVYLCASSSLEDSGNTIYFGEGSWLTVV.

V is TRBV19 and J is TRBJ1-5; D is unresolved. The V and J ends lost 5 bases and 7 bases respectively, with 18 bases between them. From germline, CDR1 is LNHDA and CDR2 SQIVND (reference sequence). This CDR3 is built from 15 residues. CDR3 in amino acids: CASSSSGRSEQPQHF. For the CDR3, the DNA is TGTGCCAGTAGTTCTAGCGGGAGGAGCGAGCAGCCCCAGCATTTT. The full variable domain, in which reference TRBV19 and TRBJ1-5 provide the parts outside the CDR3, is DGGITQSPKYLFRKEGQNVTLSCEQNLNHDAMYWYRQDPGQGLRLIYYSQIVNDFQKGDIAEGYSVSREKKESFPLTVTSAQKNPTAFYLCASSSSGRSEQPQHFGDGTRLSIL.

This clonotype has at least ten counts. The gene calls are TRBV19 and TRBJ2-7; no clear D. The ends were cut back, 2 bases at V and 2 bases at J, with 13 bases in the middle. The germline CDR1 and CDR2 sequences are LNHDA and SQIVND (reference sequence). The CDR3 has 15 amino acids. CDR3 nucleotide sequence: TGTGCCAGTAGTATATATGGGTACGGCGCCTACGAGCAGTACTTC. It yields the protein CASSIYGYGAYEQYF.

The genes are TRBV10-3 and TRBJ2-7, with D possibly TRBD2 on 5 matching bases. The end of the DNA fits TRBJ2-1 better, so the J call may be wrong. This CDR3 has 13 residues. Germline CDR1 and CDR2: ENHRY and SYGVKD. CDR3 residues: CATQVDFLNEQFF. The CDR3 nucleotides read TGTGCCACCCAGGTGGACTTTCTAAATGAGCAGTTCTTC.

The chain uses TRBV10-3 and TRBJ1-1; D is possibly TRBD1 (5 bases). In germline, CDR1 is ENHRY, CDR2 SYGVKD. This CDR3 is built from 13 residues. Deletions cut 6 bases from V and 1 base from J, with 9 bases between. In DNA, the CDR3 is TGTGCCATCAGCCTGACAGCGAACACTGAAGCTTTCTTT. Protein sequence: CAISLTANTEAFF.

About this clonotype: A much larger clone is a single base away; this may be a read error. Because it lacks the conserved phenylalanine or tryptophan at the end, this CDR3 is likely a read error. The rearrangement links TRBV10-2 to TRBJ1-1; D unresolved. The CDR3 length is 12 residues. The V and J ends lost 0 bases and 5 bases respectively, with 4 bases between them. The V gene's germline CDR1 is WSHSY and CDR2 SAAADI. The CDR3 region is CASSESATEAFS. The CDR3 bases are TGCGCCAGCAGTGAGTCGGCGACTGAAGCTTTCTCT.

The CDR3 loop reads CSASPGGTQYF. CDR3 bases: TGCAGTGCTAGCCCTGGGGGGACCCAGTACTTC. The genes are TRBV20-1 and TRBJ2-5; tentatively, D is TRBD1 or TRBD2 (5 bases each). Germline assignment: CDR1 DFQATT and CDR2 SNEGSKA (reference sequence). This CDR3 region has 11 residues. Trimming shortened V by 3 bases and J by 7 bases, and 9 bases separated the two germline ends.